Each of the 3 T cell receptor beta chains below was sequenced from the same sample in a study of T cell responses to AZD1222 COVID-19 vaccine. Repertoires were generated with immunoSEQ multiplex PCR, while TCRdb's copy carries only in-frame clones and drops some. The table shows over 100,000 clones, with around 90% occurring only once. The sample in question was peripheral blood, obtained on day 0 of AZD1222 vaccination. These receptors were taken from an adult in good health.

The chain carries TRBV2 and TRBJ2-1; unclear D gene. From germline, CDR1 is SNHLY and CDR2 FYNNEI. This CDR3 has 11 amino acids. Trimming removed 2 bases from V and 8 bases from J, with 4 bases in between. CDR3 in DNA: TGTGCCAGCAGTGAAATGGATGAGCAGTTCTTC. Amino acid sequence: CASSEMDEQFF.

The rearrangement links TRBV12-3 or TRBV12-4 to TRBJ1-1, with no clear D. The CDR3 has 13 amino acids. Trimming removed 6 bases at V and 6 bases at J, with 14 bases between. The chain's CDR3 is CASSDQLEAEAFF. The CDR3 DNA sequence: TGTGCCAGCAGCGACCAACTTGAGGCTGAAGCTTTCTTT.

This clone was counted between two and nine times. The chain uses TRBV27 and TRBJ2-2, with TRBD2 identical over 10 bases. Trimming took 5 bases from V and 5 from J; bases not matched to a gene: 14. This CDR3 contains 18 residues. CDR1 and CDR2 from the germline V gene are MNHEY and SMNVEV (reference sequence). CDR3 coding DNA: TGTGCCAGCAGTCTAAAGGGGGCACTAGCGGGGAGAACCGGGGAGCTGTTTTTT. Translating gives CASSLKGALAGRTGELFF.